A selection of T cell receptor beta chains follows, all from one sample in a study of blood T cells in healthy people across ages. Via MiXCR, TCRdb re-called the 5' RACE reads, giving one row per CDR3 protein. This table has around 700,000 distinct CDR3 sequences, roughly 25% appearing once. The same data also contributed to another study, on T cells of mothers and their children.

The sequencing sample was made of blood. The origin of the receptors is a boy aged 10-17 years in good health. Each CDR3 is given with its conserved first and last residue.

V gene,J gene,CDR3 protein
TRBV18,TRBJ2-7,CASSRGGNTYEQYF
TRBV2,TRBJ1-6,CASSGGTAYNSPLHF
TRBV20-1,TRBJ2-7,CSAGRTYEQYF
TRBV5-1,TRBJ2-5,CASSLVGQGKETQYF
TRBV6-5,TRBJ2-5,CASRDEFQETQYF
TRBV7-2,TRBJ1-1,CASSLRGGLPEAFF
TRBV12-3/TRBV12-4,TRBJ2-3,CASSLGGVQVTDTQYF
TRBV7-2,TRBJ2-5,CASSLPAEETQYF
TRBV5-1,TRBJ2-5,CASSRSSAGPGEQYF
TRBV15,TRBJ2-6,CATSRGISSGANVLTF
TRBV20-1,TRBJ2-5,CSARPFEQGQETQYF
TRBV3-1,TRBJ2-1,CASSQDGVGVASRGIYNEQFF
TRBV20-1,TRBJ2-5,CSARTGGEETQYF
TRBV10-3,TRBJ1-2,CAIRGTARGYGYTF
TRBV13,TRBJ2-7,CASSLRRVAGEQYF
TRBV2,TRBJ2-5,CASRSGSGQETQYF
TRBV20-1,TRBJ1-2,CSASRQGVPDGYTF
TRBV7-9,TRBJ2-5,CASSFPGAQETQYF
TRBV5-1,TRBJ1-6,CTSSLDRVDSPLHF
TRBV7-9,TRBJ2-7,CASSLRMASGYEQYF
TRBV29-1,NA,CSVQSGNEQFF
TRBV29-1,TRBJ1-2,CSVTTEAYGYTF
TRBV3-1,TRBJ2-3,CASSPPGTSGGATDTQYF
TRBV7-9,TRBJ1-6,CASSFLQGLSPLHF
TRBV18,TRBJ2-1,CASSLSGVSYNEQFF
TRBV7-9,TRBJ1-2,CASSPVGQEGYGYTF
TRBV29-1,TRBJ2-2,CSVVGSGELFF
TRBV21-1,TRBJ1-1,CASSSYWPGVFF
TRBV15,TRBJ2-6,CATSRDYQGNAGANVLTF
TRBV19,TRBJ1-5,CASSSGTGVNQPQHF
TRBV20-1,TRBJ2-1,CSALLESYNEQFF
TRBV7-2,TRBJ2-1,CASSLDGVIVEQFF
TRBV2,TRBJ2-2,CASNSARGELFF
TRBV28,TRBJ1-2,CASSGRDRVNYGYTF